The sequence of this TCR beta chain was determined in a study of blood T cell repertoires in COVID-19. Looking at the study overall: The study drew acute and convalescent COVID-19 samples from the United States, Italy and Spain. PBMCs, B-cell-depleted T cells, or T cells were the source of the cDNA or gDNA that made up the material.

Original processing notes: Reference gene primer amplification yielded estimated nucleated cell counts. The table came from immunoSEQ multiplex PCR; TCRdb's copy has only in-frame clones and leaves some out. V and J calls and clone size are given by that table; D and trimming were obtained from the DNA. The sample lists around 150,000 clones, 90% to 95% occurring once. The origin of this receptor is a woman between 45 and 65 years old with acute or convalescent COVID-19. The sample comprised peripheral blood.

This CDR3 reads CASSASEGNPGNTIYF. As DNA, the CDR3 is TGTGCCAGCAGCGCTTCCGAGGGAAATCCTGGAAACACCATATATTTT. This sequence joins TRBV7-2 and TRBJ1-3; D is uncertain. The CDR3 covers 16 residues. Germline assignment: CDR1 SGHTA and CDR2 FQGNSA. V lost 5 bases to trimming and J lost 2 bases, with 16 bases between them. The whole variable domain, filled in from reference TRBV7-2 and TRBJ1-3, reads GAGVSQSPSNKVTEKGKDVELRCDPISGHTALYWYRQSLGQGLEFLIYFQGNSAPDKSGLPSDRFSAERTGGSVSTLTIQRTQQEDSAVYLCASSASEGNPGNTIYFGEGSWLTVV.